Listed here is a single TCR beta chain. This sample is part of a study of blood T cell repertoires in COVID-19. As for the study in general: Specimens from acute and convalescent COVID-19 originated in the United States, Italy and Spain. The cDNA or gDNA used as material had been derived from T cells, B-cell-depleted T cells, or PBMCs.

As handled by the study authors: Amplification of reference gene primers provided the estimated nucleated cell counts. Here immunoSEQ multiplex PCR was the method, and the copy in TCRdb shows in-frame clones only, minus some. That table furnishes V, J and clone size, whereas the DNA furnished D and trimming. This sample has fewer than 100,000 clones, with roughly 88% found just once. This TCR was recovered from a human donor in a cohort sampled during active COVID-19. Specimen: peripheral blood.

The CDR3 nucleotides read TGTGCCAGCAGGTCCGGGACAGGGTGGTATGGCTACACCTTC. This sequence encodes CASRSGTGWYGYTF. This chain links TRBV7-2 with TRBJ1-2; 9 bases line up with TRBD1. Germline values: CDR1 SGHTA, CDR2 FQGNSA. This CDR3 is built from 14 residues. J lost 5 bases, V lost 6 bases, and 7 bases had no gene match.